These 10 T cell receptor beta chains share one sample of origin, sequenced in a study of blood T cells in healthy people across ages. A J-beta primer mix and a sample-barcoded 5' primer were used in a second PCR of about 7 to 12 cycles. TCRdb re-analysed the 5' RACE reads in MiXCR, keeping a single row per CDR3 protein. The sample includes about 720,000 distinct CDR3 sequences, approximately 22% seen only once; the top ten take about 22%. Sequenced input: blood. The receptor source for this set is a man in his 70s in good health.

This clonotype was detected a few times. The J gene is TRBJ2-3, the V gene TRBV5-6; no reliable D call. Looked up from germline, CDR1 is SGHDT and CDR2 is YYEEEE. This CDR3 has 11 amino acids. Between the trimmed V and J ends, which lost 2 bases and 7 bases, there was a span of 5 bases. Here the CDR3 reads CASSFEYTQYF. As DNA, the CDR3 is TGTGCCAGCAGCTTTGAATATACGCAGTATTTT.

V and J are TRBV20-1 and TRBJ1-4, with a weak D call TRBD1 (6 bases). The CDR3 sequence is 13 residues long. Trimming removed 6 bases at V and 5 bases at J, with 13 bases between. CDR1 DFQATT and CDR2 SNEGSKA come from the germline V gene (reference sequence). The CDR3, as DNA: TGCAGTGCGCGGGACATGAAAAATGAAAAACTGTTTTTT. This sequence encodes CSARDMKNEKLFF.

The chain uses TRBV19 and TRBJ1-5, with D possibly matching TRBD1 (6 bases). The V end was cut by 5 bases, the J end by 1 base, with 15 bases between. In germline, CDR1 is LNHDA, CDR2 SQIVND (reference sequence). There are 16 residues in the CDR3. CDR3 coding DNA: TGTGCCAGTAGTCTCAGCGGGGGCTTCAGCAATCAGCCCCAGCATTTT. Its translation is CASSLSGGFSNQPQHF.

This clonotype was found a few times. This chain joins TRBV15 and TRBJ2-7; 8 bases line up with TRBD1. The CDR3 is 13 residues long. V lost 1 base to trimming and J lost 6 bases; unmatched junction nucleotides: 2. CDR1 is LNHNV, CDR2 YYDKDF, per germline (reference sequence). The CDR3 protein is CATSRVTGVEQYV. Here the CDR3 DNA reads TGTGCCACCAGCAGAGTGACAGGGGTCGAGCAGTACGTC.

This clonotype came up a few times. The chain recombines TRBV11-2 with TRBJ2-2; TRBD1 aligns across 8 bases. The CDR3 consists of 16 residues. Germline V gene sequence: CDR1 SGHAT, CDR2 FQNNGV. The J segment lost 2 bases and the V segment lost 5 bases, leaving 7 bases of the junction unmatched. The CDR3 region is CASSPRQGANTGELFF. The CDR3 nucleotides are TGTGCCAGCAGCCCCCGGCAGGGGGCTAACACCGGGGAGCTGTTTTTT.

This clonotype occurred a few times. The chain combines TRBV10-3 with TRBJ2-1; 8 bases map to TRBD1. Germline trimming cut 2 bases from V and 7 bases from J; bases unmatched to any gene: 7. This CDR3 has 15 amino acids. The germline gives CDR1 ENHRY, CDR2 SYGVKD. CDR3 protein: CAISEGQGGMNEQFF. Here the CDR3 DNA reads TGTGCCATCAGTGAGGGACAGGGAGGTATGAATGAGCAGTTCTTC.

This clonotype appeared a few times. This rearrangement joins TRBV6-2 or TRBV6-3 to TRBJ2-5; 10 bases are shared with TRBD2. The J call is doubtful: the DNA matches TRBJ2-7 better. The CDR3 spans 13 residues. Germline assignment: CDR1 MNHEY and CDR2 SVGEGT. In DNA form, the CDR3 reads TGTGCCAGCACTAGCGGGAGCTCCTACGAGCAGTACGTC. Encoded protein: CASTSGSSYEQYV.

In this sample, this clonotype turned up a few times. V and J are TRBV21-1 and TRBJ2-7. The J call may be in error: the DNA end matches TRBJ2-5 better. TRBV21-1 is described as a pseudogene. This CDR3 spans 15 amino acids. CDR3 residues: CASSKVKGKFETQYF. The CDR3 coding sequence is TGTGCCAGCAGCAAAGTAAAGGGAAAGTTTGAGACCCAGTACTTC.

The chain uses TRBV6-1 and TRBJ2-7; tentative D call: TRBD2 (5 bases). Between the trimmed V and J ends, which lost 2 bases and 6 bases, there was a span of 11 bases. The CDR3 loop spans 13 amino acids. Germline lookup yields CDR1 MNHNS and CDR2 SASEGT. CDR3 sequence (DNA): TGTGCCAGCAGTGAACAGGAGGTACTCGAGCAGTACGTC. As protein: CASSEQEVLEQYV.

The chain carries TRBV9 and TRBJ2-2; 9 bases match TRBD2. The trim removed 0 bases at V and 1 base at J, leaving 16 bases unmatched. Per the germline V gene, CDR1 is SGDLS and CDR2 is YYNGEE. The CDR3 is 21 residues long. The CDR3 spells CASSVAGSLAGGLKNTGELFF. In DNA, the CDR3 is TGTGCCAGCAGCGTAGCTGGTTCGCTGGCGGGGGGGCTTAAGAACACCGGGGAGCTGTTTTTT.